The 14 T cell receptor beta chains below all came from one sample that was sequenced in a study of T-cell memory formation after mild COVID-19. TCRdb re-analysed the 5' RACE reads in MiXCR, keeping a single row per CDR3 protein. The top ten hold roughly 9.1% of the sample, which has about 560,000 distinct CDR3 sequences, roughly 20% seen once. The sequenced sample was PBMCs or a T cell subset sorted from them (not recorded which). These receptors were obtained from an adult woman who had mild COVID-19 (a few samples of this study predate the infection). Cell type and time point are not known.

The V gene is TRBV15, the J gene TRBJ2-7; 8 bases line up with TRBD1. Germline V gene sequence: CDR1 LNHNV, CDR2 YYDKDF (reference sequence). The CDR3 length is 13 residues. Trimming cost V 0 bases and J 10 bases; bases outside gene matches: 5. The CDR3 loop reads CATSRDWQGAQYF. CDR3 nucleotides: TGTGCCACCAGCAGAGATTGGCAGGGGGCTCAGTACTTC.

The chain is built from TRBV7-9 and TRBJ2-3; D not resolved. The V and J ends lost 3 bases and 5 bases respectively, with 12 bases between them. Germline assignment: CDR1 SEHNR and CDR2 FQNEAQ (reference sequence). This CDR3 comprises 14 residues. The CDR3 DNA follows: TGTGCCAGCAGCTTGGGATTTGGGTTAGATACGCAGTATTTT. Translated, it gives CASSLGFGLDTQYF.

This clonotype was found a few times. The V call is TRBV20-1, the J call TRBJ1-3, with D possibly TRBD1 on 6 matching bases. This CDR3 has 14 residues. Germline CDR1 is DFQATT and CDR2 is SNEGSKA (reference sequence). Between the trimmed V and J ends, which lost 3 bases and 4 bases, there was a span of 13 bases. In DNA, the CDR3 is TGCAGTGCTAGTTACAGGGCCCTAGGAAACACCATATATTTT. Translating gives CSASYRALGNTIYF.

At least ten counts were recorded for this clonotype. Written as DNA, the CDR3 is TGTGCCAGCAGTGAAGCAGGAGCGGGAGGGTTCGAGCAGTACTTC. Its translation is CASSEAGAGGFEQYF. The chain uses TRBV6-1 and TRBJ2-7, with TRBD2 identical over 10 bases. This CDR3 is built from 15 residues. The V segment lost 0 bases and the J segment 6 bases; nucleotides outside the gene matches: 5. CDR1 and CDR2 (germline): MNHNS, SASEGT.

This chain's CDR3 is CASSEGTSGRKNEQFF. CDR3 nucleotide sequence: TGTGCCAGCAGCGAAGGGACTAGCGGGAGGAAAAATGAGCAGTTCTTC. The chain is built from TRBV9 and TRBJ2-1, with TRBD2 identical over 15 bases. The CDR3 sequence is 16 residues long. V dropped 3 bases and J dropped 7; count of bases not matched to a gene: 5. Per the germline V gene, CDR1 is SGDLS and CDR2 is YYNGEE.

This clonotype has more than one count but fewer than ten. The V and J genes are TRBV29-1 and TRBJ2-1; TRBD2 matches at 8 bases. Per the germline V gene, CDR1 is SQVTM and CDR2 is ANQGSEA. With 2 bases clipped from V and 3 bases from J, the junction kept 6 bases outside the gene matches. The CDR3 runs 15 residues. CDR3 nucleotides: TGCAGCGTTGAAAGGTTACTAGCGGACTACAATGAGCAGTTCTTC. Its protein product is CSVERLLADYNEQFF.

The table lists this clonotype with a few counts. This chain connects TRBV24-1 to TRBJ2-1; D possibly corresponds to TRBD2 (6 bases). The germline V and J ends were trimmed by 4 bases and 0 bases, with 9 bases remaining between them. Germline V gene lookup returns CDR1 KGHDR and CDR2 SFDVKD. This CDR3 contains 15 residues. The CDR3 DNA follows: TGTGCCACCAGTGAGCACGGGAGCTCCTACAATGAGCAGTTCTTC. It encodes CATSEHGSSYNEQFF.

This clonotype was seen a few times. The chain joins TRBV6-5 to TRBJ2-1, with TRBD2 as a possible D gene (5 bases). Trimming pared 0 bases from V and 10 bases from J, leaving 16 bases between. CDR1 MNHEY and CDR2 SVGAGI come from the germline V gene. The CDR3 is 15 amino acids. The CDR3 coding sequence is TGTGCCAGCAGTTACTCGAGGTTAGCGATGGGAGAGCAGTTCTTC. It specifies CASSYSRLAMGEQFF.

As DNA, the CDR3 is TGTGCCAGCAGTAGGGGGATCCTGAACACCGGGGAGCTGTTTTTT. As protein: CASSRGILNTGELFF. The rearrangement links TRBV6-2 or TRBV6-3 to TRBJ2-2; possibly TRBD1 for D (6 bases). V was shortened by 5 bases and J by 1 base, with 11 bases between the two germline ends. Per germline, CDR1 MNHEY and CDR2 SVGEGT. This CDR3 is built from 15 residues.

This rearrangement joins TRBV5-1 to TRBJ1-3; TRBD1 might be the D (5 bases). Germline V CDR1 and CDR2: SGHRS, YFSETQ. Trimming pared 0 bases from V and 4 bases from J, leaving 8 bases between. This CDR3 spans 14 amino acids. The CDR3 DNA follows: TGCGCCAGCAGCTTGGTAGGGGTCGGAAACACCATATATTTT. Translating it yields CASSLVGVGNTIYF. The full variable domain, with the rest looked up from reference TRBV5-1 and TRBJ1-3, is KAGVTQTPRYLIKTRGQQVTLSCSPISGHRSVSWYQQTPGQGLQFLFEYFSETQRNKGNFPGRFSGRQFSNSRSEMNVSTLELGDSALYLCASSLVGVGNTIYFGEGSWLTVV.

About this clonotype: A junction end diverges from the germline sequence, so it may reflect a read error. This chain uses TRBV12-3 or TRBV12-4 with TRBJ2-3; TRBD2 matches at 8 bases. The CDR3 spans 18 residues. The CDR3 loop reads CASSLGQASGGSTDTQYF. As DNA, the CDR3 is TGTGCCAGCAGCTTAGGACAAGCGAGCGGGGGAAGCACAGATACGCAGTATTTT.

The CDR3 loop reads CASSPYEDQPQHF. CDR3 DNA sequence: TGTGCCAGCTCACCCTACGAGGATCAGCCCCAGCATTTT. V usage is TRBV18 and J usage is TRBJ1-5; D is ambiguous. Trimming left V 3 bases short and J 5 bases short, with 8 bases between. Germline V gene data show CDR1 as KGHSH and CDR2 as LQKENI. This CDR3 has 13 residues.

V is TRBV20-1 and J is TRBJ2-7, with D possibly TRBD2 on 5 matching bases. With 0 bases removed from V and 0 bases from J, the gap between germline ends came to 12 bases. The CDR3 contains 15 residues. Germline lookup yields CDR1 DFQATT and CDR2 SNEGSKA (reference sequence). The CDR3 protein is CSARDQAESSYEQYF. Here the CDR3 DNA reads TGCAGTGCTAGAGATCAAGCGGAGAGCTCCTACGAGCAGTACTTC.

This clonotype was observed a few times. One junction end does not reproduce the germline sequence, and a read error may be involved. The V gene is TRBV3-1, the J gene TRBJ1-2; no definite D call. Germline CDR1 LGHDT, CDR2 YNNKEL (reference sequence). The CDR3 loop spans 16 amino acids. The CDR3, as DNA: TGTGCCAGCAGCGAAGATTTAGGAGAAGCTAACTATGGCTACACCTTC. It encodes CASSEDLGEANYGYTF.